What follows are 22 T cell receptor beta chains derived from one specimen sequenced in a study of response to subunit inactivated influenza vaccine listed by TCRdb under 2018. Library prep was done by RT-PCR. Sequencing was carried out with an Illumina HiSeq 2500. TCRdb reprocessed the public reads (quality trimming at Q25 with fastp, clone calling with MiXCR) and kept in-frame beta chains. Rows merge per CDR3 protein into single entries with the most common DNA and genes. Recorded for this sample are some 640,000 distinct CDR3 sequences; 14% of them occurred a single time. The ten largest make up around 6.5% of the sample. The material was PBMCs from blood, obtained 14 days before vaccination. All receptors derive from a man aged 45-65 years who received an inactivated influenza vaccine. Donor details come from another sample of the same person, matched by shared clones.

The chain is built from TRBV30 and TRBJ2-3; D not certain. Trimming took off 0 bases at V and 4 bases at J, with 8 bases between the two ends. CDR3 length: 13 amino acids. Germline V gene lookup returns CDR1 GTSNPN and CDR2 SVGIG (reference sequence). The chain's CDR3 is CAWSVISPDTQYF. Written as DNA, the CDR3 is TGTGCCTGGAGTGTAATTAGTCCAGATACGCAGTATTTT.

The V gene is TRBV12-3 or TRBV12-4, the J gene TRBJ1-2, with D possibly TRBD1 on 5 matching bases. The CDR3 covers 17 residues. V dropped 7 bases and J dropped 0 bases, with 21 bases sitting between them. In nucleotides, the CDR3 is TGTGCCAGCACATTAGGGGCCCCGACAGTTACTAACTATGGCTACACCTTC. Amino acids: CASTLGAPTVTNYGYTF.

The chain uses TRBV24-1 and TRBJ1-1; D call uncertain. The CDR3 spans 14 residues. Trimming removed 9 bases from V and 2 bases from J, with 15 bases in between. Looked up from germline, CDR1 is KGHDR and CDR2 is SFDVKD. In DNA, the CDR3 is TGTGCCACCGAGTGGAGGAAGGAAAACACTGAAGCTTTCTTT. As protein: CATEWRKENTEAFF.

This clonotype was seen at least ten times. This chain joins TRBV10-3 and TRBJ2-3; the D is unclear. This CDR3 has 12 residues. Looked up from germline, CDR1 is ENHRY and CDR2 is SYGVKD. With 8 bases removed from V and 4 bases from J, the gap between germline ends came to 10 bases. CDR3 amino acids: CAIGAPADTQYF. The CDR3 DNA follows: TGTGCCATCGGAGCACCAGCAGATACGCAGTATTTT.

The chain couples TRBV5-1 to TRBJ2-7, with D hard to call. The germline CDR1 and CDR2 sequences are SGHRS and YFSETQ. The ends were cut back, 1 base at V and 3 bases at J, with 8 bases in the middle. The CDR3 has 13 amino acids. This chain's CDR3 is CASSLSINYEQYF. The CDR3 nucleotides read TGCGCCAGCAGCTTGTCCATCAACTACGAGCAGTACTTC.

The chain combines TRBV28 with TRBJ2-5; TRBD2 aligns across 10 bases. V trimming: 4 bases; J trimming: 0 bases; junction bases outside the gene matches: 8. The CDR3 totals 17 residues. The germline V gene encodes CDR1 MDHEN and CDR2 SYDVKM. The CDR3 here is CASSSPASGRNQETQYF. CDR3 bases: TGTGCCAGCAGTTCTCCGGCTAGCGGGAGAAACCAAGAGACCCAGTACTTC.

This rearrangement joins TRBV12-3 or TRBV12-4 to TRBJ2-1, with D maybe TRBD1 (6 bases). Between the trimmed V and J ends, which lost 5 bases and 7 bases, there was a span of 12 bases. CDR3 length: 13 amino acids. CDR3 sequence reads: CASSHRRGNEQFF. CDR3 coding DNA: TGTGCCAGCAGTCACCGAAGGGGGAATGAGCAGTTCTTC.

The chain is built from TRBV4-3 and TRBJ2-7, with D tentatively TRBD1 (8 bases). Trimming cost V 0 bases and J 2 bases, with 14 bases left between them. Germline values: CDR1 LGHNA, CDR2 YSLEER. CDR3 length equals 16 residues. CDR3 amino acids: CASSQEAGQVPYEQYF. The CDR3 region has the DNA TGCGCCAGCAGCCAAGAAGCGGGACAGGTTCCCTACGAGCAGTACTTC.

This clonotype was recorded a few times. The CDR3 DNA reads TGCAGCGTTGCGACGGCGGGGACGCAGTATTTT. It specifies CSVATAGTQYF. V is TRBV29-1 and J is TRBJ2-3; TRBD2 is a possible D gene (6 bases). The CDR3 covers 11 residues. Germline CDR1 and CDR2: SQVTM and ANQGSEA. The ends were cut back, 4 bases at V and 9 bases at J, with 11 bases in the middle.

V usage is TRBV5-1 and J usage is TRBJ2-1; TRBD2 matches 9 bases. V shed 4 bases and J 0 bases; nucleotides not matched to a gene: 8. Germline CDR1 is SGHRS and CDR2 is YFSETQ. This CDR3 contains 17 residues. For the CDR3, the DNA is TGCGCCAGCAGCGGCGGACTAGCGCTCAGCTCCTACAATGAGCAGTTCTTC. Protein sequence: CASSGGLALSSYNEQFF.

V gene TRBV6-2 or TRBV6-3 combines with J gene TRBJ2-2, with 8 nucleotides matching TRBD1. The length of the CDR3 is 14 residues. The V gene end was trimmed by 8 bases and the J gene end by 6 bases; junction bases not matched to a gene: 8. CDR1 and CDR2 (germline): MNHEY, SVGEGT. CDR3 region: CASRQQQGAGELFF. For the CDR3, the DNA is TGTGCCAGCCGACAACAACAGGGGGCCGGGGAGCTGTTTTTT.

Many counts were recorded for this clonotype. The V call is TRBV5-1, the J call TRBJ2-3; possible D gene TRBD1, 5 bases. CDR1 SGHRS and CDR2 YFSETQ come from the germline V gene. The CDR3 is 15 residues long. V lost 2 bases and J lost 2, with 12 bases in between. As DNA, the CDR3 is TGCGCCAGCAGCTTACAGGCCATATACACAGATACGCAGTATTTT. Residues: CASSLQAIYTDTQYF. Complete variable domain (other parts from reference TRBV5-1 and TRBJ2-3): KAGVTQTPRYLIKTRGQQVTLSCSPISGHRSVSWYQQTPGQGLQFLFEYFSETQRNKGNFPGRFSGRQFSNSRSEMNVSTLELGDSALYLCASSLQAIYTDTQYFGPGTRLTVL.

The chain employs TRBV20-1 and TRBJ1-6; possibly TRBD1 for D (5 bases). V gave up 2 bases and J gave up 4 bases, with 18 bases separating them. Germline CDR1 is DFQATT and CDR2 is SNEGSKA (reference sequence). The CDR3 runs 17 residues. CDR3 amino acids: CSARRGPRDGYNSPLHF. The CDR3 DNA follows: TGCAGTGCTAGAAGAGGCCCTCGGGACGGTTATAATTCACCCCTCCACTTT.

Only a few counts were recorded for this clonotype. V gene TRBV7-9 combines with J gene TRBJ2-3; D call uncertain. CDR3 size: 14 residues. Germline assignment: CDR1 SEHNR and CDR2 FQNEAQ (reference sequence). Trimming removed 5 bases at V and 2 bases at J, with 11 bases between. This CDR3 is CASSPDWVTDTQYF. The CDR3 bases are TGTGCCAGCAGCCCCGACTGGGTCACAGATACGCAGTATTTT.

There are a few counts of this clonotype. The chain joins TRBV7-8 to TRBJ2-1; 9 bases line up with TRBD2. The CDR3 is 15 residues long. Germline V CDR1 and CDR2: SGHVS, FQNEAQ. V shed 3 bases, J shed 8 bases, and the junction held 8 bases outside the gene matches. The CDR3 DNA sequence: TGTGCCAGCAGCTTTTCCGATAGCGGGAGCCATGAGCAGTTCTTC. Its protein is CASSFSDSGSHEQFF.

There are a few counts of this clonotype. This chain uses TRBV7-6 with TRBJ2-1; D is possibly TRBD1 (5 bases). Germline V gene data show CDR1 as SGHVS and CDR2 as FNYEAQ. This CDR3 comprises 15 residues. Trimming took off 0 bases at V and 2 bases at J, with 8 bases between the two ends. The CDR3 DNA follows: TGTGCCAGCAGCTTAGCGTTGGGGCCCTACAATGAGCAGTTCTTC. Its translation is CASSLALGPYNEQFF. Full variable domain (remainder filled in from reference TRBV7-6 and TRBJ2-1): GAGVSQSPRYKVTKRGQDVALRCDPISGHVSLYWYRQALGQGPEFLTYFNYEAQQDKSGLPNDRFSAERPEGSISTLTIQRTEQRDSAMYRCASSLALGPYNEQFFGPGTRLTVL.

This chain's CDR3 is CAIKGGSGANVLTF. The DNA for the CDR3 is TGTGCCATCAAAGGGGGCTCTGGGGCCAACGTCCTGACTTTC. This chain uses TRBV10-3 with TRBJ2-6, with D maybe TRBD1 (6 bases). The V gene lost 7 bases and the J gene lost 0 bases, with 7 bases spanning the gap. The CDR3 covers 14 residues. CDR1 and CDR2 (germline): ENHRY, SYGVKD.

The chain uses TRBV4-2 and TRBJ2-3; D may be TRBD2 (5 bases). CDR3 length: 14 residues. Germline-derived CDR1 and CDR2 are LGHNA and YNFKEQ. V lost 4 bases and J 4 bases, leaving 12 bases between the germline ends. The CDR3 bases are TGTGCCAGCAGCCCTTCTCAGAGGGCAGATACGCAGTATTTT. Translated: CASSPSQRADTQYF.

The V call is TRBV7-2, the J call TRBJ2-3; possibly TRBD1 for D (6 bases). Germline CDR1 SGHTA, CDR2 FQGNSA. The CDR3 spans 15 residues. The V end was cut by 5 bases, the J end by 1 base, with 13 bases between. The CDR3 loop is CASSTTGIGTDTQYF. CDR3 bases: TGTGCCAGCAGCACAACAGGGATCGGCACAGATACGCAGTATTTT.

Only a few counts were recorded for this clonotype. The CDR3: CASSEGPAGNYNEQFF. The CDR3 DNA is TGTGCCAGCAGTGAAGGCCCGGCGGGCAACTACAATGAGCAGTTCTTC. The chain couples TRBV2 to TRBJ2-1, with D perhaps matching TRBD2 (5 bases). Germline values: CDR1 SNHLY, CDR2 FYNNEI. The CDR3 has 16 amino acids. The V end lost 1 base, the J end lost 3 bases, and 13 bases lay between the germline ends.

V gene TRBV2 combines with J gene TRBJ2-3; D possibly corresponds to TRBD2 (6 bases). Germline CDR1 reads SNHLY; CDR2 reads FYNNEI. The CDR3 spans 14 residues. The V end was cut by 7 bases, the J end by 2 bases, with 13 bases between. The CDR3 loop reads CASKSGLTTDTQYF. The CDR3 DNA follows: TGTGCCAGCAAATCGGGACTCACCACAGATACGCAGTATTTT.

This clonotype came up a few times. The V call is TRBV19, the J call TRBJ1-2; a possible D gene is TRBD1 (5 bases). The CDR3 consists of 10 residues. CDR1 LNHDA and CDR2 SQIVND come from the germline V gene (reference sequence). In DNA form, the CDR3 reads TGTGCGACTGGGGGGTTCGGCTACACCTTC. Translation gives CATGGFGYTF.